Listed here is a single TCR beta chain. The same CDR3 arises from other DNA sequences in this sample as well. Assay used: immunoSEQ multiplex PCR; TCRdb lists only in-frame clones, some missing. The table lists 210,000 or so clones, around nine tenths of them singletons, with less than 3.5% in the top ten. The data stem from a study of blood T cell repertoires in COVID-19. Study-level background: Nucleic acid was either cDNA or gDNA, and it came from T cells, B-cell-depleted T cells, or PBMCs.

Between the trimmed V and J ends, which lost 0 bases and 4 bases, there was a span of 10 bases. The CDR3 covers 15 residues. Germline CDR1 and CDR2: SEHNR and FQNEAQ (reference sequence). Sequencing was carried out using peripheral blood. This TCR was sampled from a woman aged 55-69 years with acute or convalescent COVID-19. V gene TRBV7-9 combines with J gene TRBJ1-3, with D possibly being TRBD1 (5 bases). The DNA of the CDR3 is TGTGCCAGCAGCTTAGCCGGGGGGTCCGGAAACACCATATATTTT. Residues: CASSLAGGSGNTIYF. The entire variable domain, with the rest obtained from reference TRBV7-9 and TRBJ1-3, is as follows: DTGVSQNPRHKITKRGQNVTFRCDPISEHNRLYWYRQTLGQGPEFLTYFQNEAQLEKSRLLSDRFSAERPKGSFSTLEIQRTEQGDSAMYLCASSLAGGSGNTIYFGEGSWLTVV.